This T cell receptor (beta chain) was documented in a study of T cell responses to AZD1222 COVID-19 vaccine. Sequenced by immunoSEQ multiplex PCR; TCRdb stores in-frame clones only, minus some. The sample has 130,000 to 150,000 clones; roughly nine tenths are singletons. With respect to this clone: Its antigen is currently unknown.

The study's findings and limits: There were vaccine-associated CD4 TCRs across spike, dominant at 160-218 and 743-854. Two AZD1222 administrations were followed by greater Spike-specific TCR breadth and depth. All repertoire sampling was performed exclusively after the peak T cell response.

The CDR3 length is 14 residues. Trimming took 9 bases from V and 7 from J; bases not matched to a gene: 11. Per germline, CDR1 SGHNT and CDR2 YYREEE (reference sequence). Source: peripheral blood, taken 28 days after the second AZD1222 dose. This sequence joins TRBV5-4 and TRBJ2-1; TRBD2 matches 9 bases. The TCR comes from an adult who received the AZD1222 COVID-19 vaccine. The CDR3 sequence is CAISSGGTSNEQFF. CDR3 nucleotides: TGTGCCATCAGTAGCGGGGGTACCTCAAATGAGCAGTTCTTC. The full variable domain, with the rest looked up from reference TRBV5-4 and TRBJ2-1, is ETGVTQSPTHLIKTRGQQVTLRCSSQSGHNTVSWYQQALGQGPQFIFQYYREEENGRGNFPPRFSGLQFPNYSSELNVNALELDDSALYLCAISSGGTSNEQFFGPGTRLTVL.